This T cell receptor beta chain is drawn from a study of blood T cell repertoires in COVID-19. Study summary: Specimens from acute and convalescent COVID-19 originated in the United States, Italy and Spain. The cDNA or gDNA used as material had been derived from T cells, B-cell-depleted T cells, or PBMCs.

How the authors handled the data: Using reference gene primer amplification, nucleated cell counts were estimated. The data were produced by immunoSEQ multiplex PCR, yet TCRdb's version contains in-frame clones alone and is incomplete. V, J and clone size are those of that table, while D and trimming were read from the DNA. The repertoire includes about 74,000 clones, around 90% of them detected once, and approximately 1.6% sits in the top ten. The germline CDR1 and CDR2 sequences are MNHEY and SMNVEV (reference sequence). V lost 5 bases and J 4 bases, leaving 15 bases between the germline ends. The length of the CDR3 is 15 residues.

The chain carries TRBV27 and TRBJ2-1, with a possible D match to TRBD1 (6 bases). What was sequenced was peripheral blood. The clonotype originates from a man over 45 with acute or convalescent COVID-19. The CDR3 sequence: CASSITGPTYNEQFF. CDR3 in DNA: TGTGCCAGCAGTATAACAGGGCCCACGTACAATGAGCAGTTCTTC.